This T cell receptor beta chain was recorded in a study of blood T cell repertoires in COVID-19. TCRdb's table, derived via immunoSEQ multiplex PCR, lists solely in-frame clones and lacks some. The sample consists of roughly 140,000 clones, over 75% of them appearing once. Trimming took 4 bases from V and 2 from J, leaving 4 bases between them. The germline CDR1 and CDR2 sequences are SGHRS and YFSETQ. This CDR3 spans 13 amino acids. This TCR came from a man aged 50 to 60 in a cohort exposed to, infected with or recovered from COVID-19 (not recorded which). Specimen: PBMCs or T cells enriched from blood (not recorded which). The chain joins TRBV5-1 to TRBJ2-6, with D uncertain. In DNA, the CDR3 is TGCGCCAGCAGCATAACTGGGGCCAACGTCCTGACTTTC. This codes for CASSITGANVLTF.